This TCR beta chain emerged from a study of identical twins. Each CDR3 protein gets one entry after TCRdb re-called the 5' RACE reads with MiXCR. The data hold around 230,000 distinct CDR3 sequences, with over 5% observed a single time. The donor group consisted entirely of healthy Caucasians. This clonotype was seen a few times. The CDR3 length is 13 residues. V shed 4 bases and J shed 2 bases, with 6 bases lying between them. The germline V gene encodes CDR1 SGHKS and CDR2 YYEKEE (reference sequence). A further study also used this sample, focusing on T cells expressing NK-cell markers. This second study says: Of eight sequenced donors, seven were HCMV-seropositive and one HCMV-seronegative.

This TCR was recovered from a woman aged 18-30 years in good health. The V and J genes are TRBV5-5 and TRBJ2-2; unclear D gene. The sequencing input was CD8+ T cells sorted from blood. Written as DNA, the CDR3 is TGTGCCAGCAGCGAGATAAACACCGGGGAGCTGTTTTTT. It encodes CASSEINTGELFF.